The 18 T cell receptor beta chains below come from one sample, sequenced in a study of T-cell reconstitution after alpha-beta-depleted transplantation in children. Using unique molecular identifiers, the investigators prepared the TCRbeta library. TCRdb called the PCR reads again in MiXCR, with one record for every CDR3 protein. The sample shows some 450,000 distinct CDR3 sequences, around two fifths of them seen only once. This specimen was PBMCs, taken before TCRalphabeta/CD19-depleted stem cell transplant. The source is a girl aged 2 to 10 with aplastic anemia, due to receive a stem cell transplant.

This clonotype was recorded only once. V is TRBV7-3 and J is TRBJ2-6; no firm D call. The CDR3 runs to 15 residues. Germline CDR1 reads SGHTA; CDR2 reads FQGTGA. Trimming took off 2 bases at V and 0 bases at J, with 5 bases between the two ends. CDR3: CASSLWRSGANVLTF. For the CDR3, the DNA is TGTGCCAGCAGCTTATGGCGCTCTGGGGCCAACGTCCTGACTTTC.

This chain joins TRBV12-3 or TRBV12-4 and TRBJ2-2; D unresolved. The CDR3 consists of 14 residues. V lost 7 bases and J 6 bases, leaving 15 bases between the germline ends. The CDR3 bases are TGTGCCAGCATCAAAACTCCATCCTCCGGGGAGCTGTTTTTT. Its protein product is CASIKTPSSGELFF.

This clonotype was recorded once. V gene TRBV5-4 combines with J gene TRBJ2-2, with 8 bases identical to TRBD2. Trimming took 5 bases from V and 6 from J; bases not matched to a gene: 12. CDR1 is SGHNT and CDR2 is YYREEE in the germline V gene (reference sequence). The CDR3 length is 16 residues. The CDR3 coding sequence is TGTGCCAGCAGGCAGATGGGTAGCGGGGAGGCCGGGGAGCTGTTTTTT. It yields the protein CASRQMGSGEAGELFF.

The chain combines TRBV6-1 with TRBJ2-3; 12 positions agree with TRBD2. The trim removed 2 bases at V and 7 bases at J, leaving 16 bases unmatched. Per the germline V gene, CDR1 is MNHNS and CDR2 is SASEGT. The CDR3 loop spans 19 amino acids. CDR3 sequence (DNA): TGTGCCAGCAGTGAAACTAGCGGGGGGACAACCGCCTCTTTGAATACGCAGTATTTT. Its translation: CASSETSGGTTASLNTQYF.

Written as DNA, the CDR3 is TGTGCCAGCAGTTTGCTGTCGAGGGCAGATACGCAGTATTTT. As protein: CASSLLSRADTQYF. The rearrangement links TRBV27 to TRBJ2-3; possible D gene TRBD2, 5 bases. This CDR3 is built from 14 residues. Trimming removed 3 bases from V and 4 bases from J, with 11 bases in between. Germline values: CDR1 MNHEY, CDR2 SMNVEV (reference sequence).

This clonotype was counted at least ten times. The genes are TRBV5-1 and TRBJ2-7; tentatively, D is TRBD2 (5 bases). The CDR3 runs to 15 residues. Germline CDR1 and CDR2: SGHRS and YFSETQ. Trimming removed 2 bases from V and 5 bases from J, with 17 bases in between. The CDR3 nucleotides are TGCGCCAGCAGCTTTGGACTCCTCTTAGGTGACGAGCAGTACTTC. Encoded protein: CASSFGLLLGDEQYF.

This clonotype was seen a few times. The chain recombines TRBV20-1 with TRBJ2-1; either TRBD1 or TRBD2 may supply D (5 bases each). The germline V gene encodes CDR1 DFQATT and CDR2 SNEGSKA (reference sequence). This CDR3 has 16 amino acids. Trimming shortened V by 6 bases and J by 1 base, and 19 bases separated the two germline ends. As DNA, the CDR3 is TGCAGTGCCGTGGGACCTGGGGGAAGGTCCTACAATGAGCAGTTCTTC. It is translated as CSAVGPGGRSYNEQFF.

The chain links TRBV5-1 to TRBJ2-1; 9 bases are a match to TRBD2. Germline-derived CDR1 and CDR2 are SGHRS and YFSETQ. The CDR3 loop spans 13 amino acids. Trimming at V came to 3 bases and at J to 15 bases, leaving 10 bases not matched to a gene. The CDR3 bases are TGCGCCAGCAGCTGGGATAGCGGGAGCGGGCGGTTCTTC. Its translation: CASSWDSGSGRFF.

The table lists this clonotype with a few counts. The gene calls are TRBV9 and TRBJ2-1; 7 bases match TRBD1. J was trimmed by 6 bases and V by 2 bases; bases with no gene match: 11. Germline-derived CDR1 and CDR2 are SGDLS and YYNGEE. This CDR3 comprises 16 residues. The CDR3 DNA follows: TGTGCCAGCAGCGTGATACCGGGACAGAGTGCCAATGAGCAGTTCTTC. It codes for CASSVIPGQSANEQFF.

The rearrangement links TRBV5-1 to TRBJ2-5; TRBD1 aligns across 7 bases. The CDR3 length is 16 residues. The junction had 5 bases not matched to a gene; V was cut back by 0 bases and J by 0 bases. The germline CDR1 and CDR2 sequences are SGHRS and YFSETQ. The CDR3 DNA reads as TGCGCCAGCAGCTTGGTTCCCAGGGGGTACCAAGAGACCCAGTACTTC. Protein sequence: CASSLVPRGYQETQYF.

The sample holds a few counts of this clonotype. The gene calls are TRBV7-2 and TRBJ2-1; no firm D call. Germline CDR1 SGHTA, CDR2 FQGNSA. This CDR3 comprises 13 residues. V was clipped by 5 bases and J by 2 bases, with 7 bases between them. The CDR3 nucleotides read TGTGCCAGCAGCACCCTTACCTACAATGAGCAGTTCTTC. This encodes CASSTLTYNEQFF.

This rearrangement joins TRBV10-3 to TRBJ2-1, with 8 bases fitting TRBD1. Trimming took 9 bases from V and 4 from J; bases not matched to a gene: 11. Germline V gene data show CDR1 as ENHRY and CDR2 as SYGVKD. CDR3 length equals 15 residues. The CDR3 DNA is TGTGCCATTACCCCTACGGGACAGGCGTACAATGAGCAGTTCTTC. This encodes CAITPTGQAYNEQFF.

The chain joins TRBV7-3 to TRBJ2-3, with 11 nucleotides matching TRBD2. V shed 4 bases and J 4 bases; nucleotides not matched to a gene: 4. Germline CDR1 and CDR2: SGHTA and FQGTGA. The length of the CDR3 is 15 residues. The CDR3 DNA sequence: TGTGCCAGCAGCTCCCAACTAGCGGGAGCAGATACGCAGTATTTT. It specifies CASSSQLAGADTQYF.

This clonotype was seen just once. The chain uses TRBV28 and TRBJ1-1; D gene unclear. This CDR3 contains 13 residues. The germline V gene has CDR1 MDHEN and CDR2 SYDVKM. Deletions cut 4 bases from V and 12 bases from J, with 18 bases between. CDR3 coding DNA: TGTGCCAGCAGTTCAATTCAGGTGGGGTCTTCTTTCTTT. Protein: CASSSIQVGSSFF.

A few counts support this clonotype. This chain's CDR3 is CASSLRAAGVYNGANVLTF. The CDR3 coding sequence is TGTGCCAGCAGCTTGAGGGCAGCGGGTGTCTATAACGGGGCCAACGTCCTGACTTTC. The rearrangement uses TRBV5-6 and TRBJ2-6; possibly TRBD2 for D (6 bases). Trimming took 1 base from V and 4 from J, leaving 21 bases between them. CDR3 length: 19 amino acids. CDR1 and CDR2 (germline): SGHDT, YYEEEE.

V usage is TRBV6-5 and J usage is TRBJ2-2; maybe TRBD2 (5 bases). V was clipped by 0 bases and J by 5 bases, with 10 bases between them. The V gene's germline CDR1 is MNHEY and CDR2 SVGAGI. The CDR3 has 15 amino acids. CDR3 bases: TGTGCCAGCAGTTACTCGGATTCGGGAACCGGGGAGCTGTTTTTT. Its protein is CASSYSDSGTGELFF.

This CDR3 reads CASSYTFGELFF. For the CDR3, the DNA is TGTGCCAGCAGTTATACTTTCGGGGAGCTGTTTTTT. V gene TRBV12-3 or TRBV12-4 combines with J gene TRBJ2-2; D uncertain. V was clipped by 4 bases and J by 7 bases, with 7 bases between them. The CDR3 length is 12 residues.

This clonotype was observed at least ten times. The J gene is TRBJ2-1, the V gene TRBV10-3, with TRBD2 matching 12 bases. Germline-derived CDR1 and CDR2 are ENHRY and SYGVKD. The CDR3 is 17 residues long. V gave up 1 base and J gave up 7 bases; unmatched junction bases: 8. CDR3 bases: TGTGCCATCAGTGAGTTTAAGGGCCTAGCGGGAGGGAATGAGCAGTTCTTC. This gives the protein CAISEFKGLAGGNEQFF.